Included here is one T cell receptor (beta chain) sequence, with context. This sample was included in a study of control samples from healthy donors and cancer patients. This CDR3 is built from 13 residues. V shed 2 bases and J shed 7 bases, with 12 bases lying between them. CDR1 is GTSNPN, CDR2 SVGIG, per germline (reference sequence). The method was immunoSEQ multiplex PCR; TCRdb's version includes in-frame clones alone and lacks a portion of them. Of more than 50,000 clones listed, approximately 86% are singletons. Sequencing was carried out using blood. This TCR came from a man aged 45-60 years in good health. The rearrangement links TRBV30 to TRBJ1-5; tentatively, D is TRBD1 (6 bases). CDR3 nucleotide sequence: TGTGCCTGGAGTTTACAGGGTGAACAGCCCCAGCATTTT. This sequence encodes CAWSLQGEQPQHF.